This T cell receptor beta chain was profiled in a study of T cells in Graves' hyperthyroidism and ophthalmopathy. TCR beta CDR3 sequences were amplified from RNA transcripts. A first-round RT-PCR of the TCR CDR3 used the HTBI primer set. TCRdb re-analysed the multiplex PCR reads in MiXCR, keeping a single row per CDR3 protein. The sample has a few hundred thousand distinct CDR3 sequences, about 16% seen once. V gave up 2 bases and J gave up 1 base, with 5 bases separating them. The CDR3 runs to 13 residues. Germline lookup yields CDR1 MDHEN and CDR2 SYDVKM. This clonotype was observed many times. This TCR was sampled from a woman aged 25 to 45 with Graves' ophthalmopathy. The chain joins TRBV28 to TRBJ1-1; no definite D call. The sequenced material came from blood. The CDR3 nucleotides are TGTGCCAGCAGTTTACTCGGGAACACTGAAGCTTTCTTT. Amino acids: CASSLLGNTEAFF.